This entry lists 20 T cell receptor beta chains sequenced from one sample in a study of shared clonotypes between healthy human individuals (dated by TCRdb to about 2020). For the CD8 naive samples, CD45RO-negative cells were positively selected for CCR7, yielding a CD45RA+CCR7+ population from which TemRA cells were excluded. The library was built by means of the immunoSEQ multiplex PCR assay. TCRdb provides this immuneACCESS table in a form limited to in-frame rearrangements. Some clones are lacking; in checked studies, under half of them reflect an unresolved V gene, and why the rest are absent is not known. Recorded for this sample are about 2 million clones; roughly 95% of them occurred a single time. The ten largest clones capture about 1.1% of the sample. The source material was naive CD8+ T cells sorted from blood. Reading the label with the study, this specimen's cell subset or site is: CD45RA+CCR7+. These TCRs come from a man between 18 and 35 years old in good health.

This clone came up a few times. Here the CDR3 reads CASSSTGGGGYTF. The CDR3 nucleotides are TGTGCCAGCAGCTCGACAGGTGGCGGTGGCTACACCTTC. V gene TRBV12-1 combines with J gene TRBJ1-2; the D call TRBD1 from the table was never checked on the DNA. TRBV12-1 is described as a pseudogene. There are 13 residues in the CDR3.

V is TRBV7-9 and J is TRBJ1-1, with D unclear. V was shortened by 2 bases and J by 8 bases, with 21 bases between the two germline ends. The germline gives CDR1 SEHNR, CDR2 FQNEAQ (reference sequence). The CDR3 consists of 16 residues. The CDR3 region has the DNA TGTGCCAGCAGCTTATCCGCCCTGGCGGGAAGGGCGGAAGCTTTCTTT. It specifies CASSLSALAGRAEAFF.

The chain has TRBV6-5 and TRBJ2-7, with TRBD1 identical over 7 bases. V lost 4 bases, J lost 0 bases, and 3 bases stayed unmatched. Germline V lookup: CDR1 MNHEY, CDR2 SVGAGI. The CDR3 is 14 residues long. CDR3 loop: CASSFRDSSYEQYF. The CDR3 bases are TGTGCCAGCAGTTTCCGGGACAGCTCCTACGAGCAGTACTTC.

The chain combines TRBV27 with TRBJ2-7, with no clear D. Germline assignment: CDR1 MNHEY and CDR2 SMNVEV (reference sequence). The CDR3 has 12 residues. V was cut by 5 bases and J by 6 bases, with 11 bases left in between. The CDR3 reads CASSVLLGEQYF. CDR3 coding DNA: TGTGCCAGCAGTGTCCTCCTGGGCGAGCAGTACTTC.

The chain uses TRBV9 and TRBJ2-3, with TRBD2 matching 7 bases. The germline CDR1 and CDR2 sequences are SGDLS and YYNGEE. V was clipped by 1 base and J by 2 bases; unmatched bases: 4. This CDR3 has 15 residues. The CDR3 DNA is TGTGCCAGCAGCGTACGGGGACTACACACAGATACGCAGTATTTT. Protein: CASSVRGLHTDTQYF.

The rearrangement uses TRBV6-5 and TRBJ2-7; 7 bases are a match to TRBD1. This CDR3 is built from 16 residues. Germline V gene data show CDR1 as MNHEY and CDR2 as SVGAGI. J was trimmed by 0 bases and V by 2 bases; bases with no gene match: 7. The CDR3 DNA reads TGTGCCAGCAGTTACGGGGACAGCTCAATCTCCTACGAGCAGTACTTC. Translated, it gives CASSYGDSSISYEQYF.

This chain links TRBV29-1 with TRBJ1-2; weak D call: TRBD1 (6 bases). CDR1 SQVTM and CDR2 ANQGSEA come from the germline V gene. The CDR3 loop spans 14 amino acids. Trimming removed 7 bases at V and 8 bases at J, with 23 bases between. The CDR3 loop is CSADTGTRDGGYTF. CDR3 nucleotides: TGCAGCGCCGATACCGGGACACGTGACGGGGGCTACACCTTC.

This clone was seen a handful of times. This sequence joins TRBV5-1 and TRBJ2-5; perhaps TRBD2 as D (5 bases). The CDR3 totals 16 residues. CDR1 and CDR2 (germline): SGHRS, YFSETQ. V dropped 0 bases and J dropped 2 bases, with 14 bases sitting between them. The CDR3 bases are TGCGCCAGCAGCTTGGAGTCGGTGTGGAGGCAAGAGACCCAGTACTTC. Amino acid sequence: CASSLESVWRQETQYF.

CDR3 region: CASSPTSDEQFF. CDR3 nucleotide sequence: TGCGCCAGCAGCCCGACTAGCGATGAGCAGTTCTTC. V and J are TRBV5-1 and TRBJ2-1, with 8 bases identical to TRBD2. Germline CDR1 is SGHRS and CDR2 is YFSETQ. This CDR3 spans 12 amino acids. The ends lost 4 bases at V and 8 bases at J; junction bases unmatched: 2.

The V call is TRBV27, the J call TRBJ2-5; possible D gene TRBD2, 6 bases. Germline V gene sequence: CDR1 MNHEY, CDR2 SMNVEV (reference sequence). The CDR3 runs 15 residues. The V gene lost 0 bases and the J gene lost 4 bases, with 12 bases spanning the gap. CDR3 in amino acids: CASSLSGGNSETQYF. Written as DNA, the CDR3 is TGTGCCAGCAGTTTATCCGGGGGAAACTCAGAGACCCAGTACTTC.

This clone was seen once. The V and J genes are TRBV4-1 and TRBJ1-3; D is unclear. CDR1 and CDR2 (germline): MGHRA, YSYEKL. The CDR3 runs 17 residues. The V end was cut by 0 bases, the J end by 0 bases, with 12 bases between. CDR3 sequence (DNA): TGCGCCAGCAGCCAAGAGAGTGAGGGAGGCTCTGGAAACACCATATATTTT. This translates into CASSQESEGGSGNTIYF.

About this clone itself: The sample holds other DNA sequences that translate to the same CDR3. The J gene is TRBJ2-1, the V gene TRBV6-5; D not resolved. V was trimmed by 1 base and J by 0 bases, leaving 4 bases between them. Germline V gene data show CDR1 as MNHEY and CDR2 as SVGAGI. This CDR3 comprises 14 residues. The CDR3 nucleotides read TGTGCCAGCAGTTACTTTGGCTCCTACAATGAGCAGTTCTTC. Encoded protein: CASSYFGSYNEQFF.

The chain is built from TRBV4-3 and TRBJ2-3, with D perhaps TRBD1 (5 bases). The CDR3 totals 16 residues. The V gene's germline CDR1 is LGHNA and CDR2 YSLEER. V lost 1 base, J lost 1 base, and 12 bases lay in between. The CDR3: CASSQVFDRRTDTQYF. The CDR3 coding sequence is TGCGCCAGCAGCCAAGTATTCGACAGACGCACAGATACGCAGTATTTT.

The chain carries TRBV20-1 and TRBJ1-2; D is uncertain. This CDR3 region has 10 residues. V lost 2 bases to trimming and J lost 5 bases, with 3 bases between them. Germline V gives CDR1 DFQATT, CDR2 SNEGSKA (reference sequence). The CDR3 sequence: CSARHYGYTF. Written as DNA, the CDR3 is TGCAGTGCTAGACATTATGGCTACACCTTC.

This clone was counted a single time. This sequence joins TRBV5-6 and TRBJ2-3; a possible D gene is TRBD1 (6 bases). V was cut by 2 bases and J by 3 bases, with 16 bases left in between. This CDR3 region has 16 residues. Germline V gives CDR1 SGHDT, CDR2 YYEEEE. CDR3 DNA: TGTGCCAGCAGCTTTGACTACAGGGCCAATACAGATACGCAGTATTTT. Translated: CASSFDYRANTDTQYF.

For this clone: Other DNA variants within this sample encode the same CDR3. The rearrangement links TRBV28 to TRBJ2-7; 7 positions agree with TRBD2. The germline gives CDR1 MDHEN, CDR2 SYDVKM. The CDR3 consists of 14 residues. The J segment lost 4 bases and the V segment lost 2 bases, leaving 5 bases of the junction unmatched. This CDR3 reads CASSLRGGIYEQYF. CDR3 nucleotide sequence: TGTGCCAGCAGTTTACGGGGAGGGATATACGAGCAGTACTTC.

V usage is TRBV28 and J usage is TRBJ1-2; D possibly corresponds to TRBD1 (5 bases). The CDR3 runs to 16 residues. Germline lookup yields CDR1 MDHEN and CDR2 SYDVKM. V was shortened by 5 bases and J by 2 bases, with 18 bases between the two germline ends. CDR3 residues: CASSNPNLQGNYGYTF. CDR3 nucleotide sequence: TGTGCCAGCAGTAATCCCAATCTTCAGGGAAACTATGGCTACACCTTC.

The chain links TRBV5-6 to TRBJ1-2; D call uncertain. The germline gives CDR1 SGHDT, CDR2 YYEEEE. CDR3 length equals 14 residues. V lost 3 bases, J lost 4 bases, and 13 bases lay in between. CDR3 in amino acids: CASSSPTPLYGYTF. The CDR3 nucleotides read TGTGCCAGCAGCTCTCCGACGCCTCTCTATGGCTACACCTTC.

The genes are TRBV7-9 and TRBJ1-1; no definite D call. The CDR3 totals 13 residues. The germline V and J ends were trimmed by 1 base and 11 bases, with 14 bases remaining between them. The germline gives CDR1 SEHNR, CDR2 FQNEAQ (reference sequence). CDR3 DNA sequence: TGTGCCAGCAGCTTAGTATCCGGGGTAGGGGCTTTCTTT. This translates into CASSLVSGVGAFF.

The rearrangement joins TRBV6-5 to TRBJ2-1; 8 bases are shared with TRBD1. This CDR3 has 15 amino acids. V was clipped by 4 bases and J by 8 bases; unmatched bases: 10. Germline V gives CDR1 MNHEY, CDR2 SVGAGI. The CDR3, as DNA: TGTGCCAGCAGTTCCTTGACAGGGGATTGGCATGAGCAGTTCTTC. Protein product: CASSSLTGDWHEQFF.